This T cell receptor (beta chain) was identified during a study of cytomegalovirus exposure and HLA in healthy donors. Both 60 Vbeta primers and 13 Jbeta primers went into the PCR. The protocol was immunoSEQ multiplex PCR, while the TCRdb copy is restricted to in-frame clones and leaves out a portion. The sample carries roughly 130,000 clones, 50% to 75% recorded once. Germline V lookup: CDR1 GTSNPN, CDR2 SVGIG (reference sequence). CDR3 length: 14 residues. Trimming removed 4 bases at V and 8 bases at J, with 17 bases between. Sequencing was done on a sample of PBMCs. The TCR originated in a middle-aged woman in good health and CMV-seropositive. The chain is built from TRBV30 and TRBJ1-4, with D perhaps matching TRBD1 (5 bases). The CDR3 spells CAWTSWMGGEKLFF. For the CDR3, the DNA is TGTGCCTGGACGTCGTGGATGGGGGGGGAAAAACTGTTTTTT. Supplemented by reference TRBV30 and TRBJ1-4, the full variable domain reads SQTIHQWPATLVQPVGSPLSLECTVEGTSNPNLYWYRQAAGRGLQLLFYSVGIGQISSEVPQNLSASRPQDRQFILSSKKLLLSDSGFYLCAWTSWMGGEKLFFGSGTQLSVL.